These 32 T cell receptor beta chains were all obtained from the same sample, sequenced in a study of blood T cell repertoires in COVID-19. TCRdb's table, derived via immunoSEQ multiplex PCR, lists solely in-frame clones and lacks some. The repertoire includes 9,000 to 13,000 clones, about nine tenths of them detected once, and approximately 6% sits in the top ten. Sequenced input: peripheral blood. Receptor source: a human donor in a cohort sampled during active COVID-19.

This clone was detected once. The CDR3 sequence is CASSPGQITEAFF. The CDR3 DNA is TGTGCCAGCAGCCCGGGACAGATCACTGAAGCTTTCTTT. The chain couples TRBV7-6 to TRBJ1-1; 7 bases line up with TRBD1. The length of the CDR3 is 13 residues. The V and J ends lost 5 bases and 4 bases, in that order; junction bases with no gene match: 4. Germline V gene lookup returns CDR1 SGHVS and CDR2 FNYEAQ. The entire variable domain, with the rest obtained from reference TRBV7-6 and TRBJ1-1, is as follows: GAGVSQSPRYKVTKRGQDVALRCDPISGHVSLYWYRQALGQGPEFLTYFNYEAQQDKSGLPNDRFSAERPEGSISTLTIQRTEQRDSAMYRCASSPGQITEAFFGQGTRLTVV.

The V and J genes are TRBV7-2 and TRBJ2-7; D unclear. Germline values: CDR1 SGHTA, CDR2 FQGNSA. The V end lost 2 bases, the J end lost 6 bases, and 17 bases lay between the germline ends. The CDR3 loop spans 15 amino acids. The DNA of the CDR3 is TGTGCCAGCAGCTTATTCTTAGGTGGGTCGGGCGAGCAGTACTTC. Encoded protein: CASSLFLGGSGEQYF. The whole variable domain, remainder taken from reference TRBV7-2 and TRBJ2-7, is GAGVSQSPSNKVTEKGKDVELRCDPISGHTALYWYRQSLGQGLEFLIYFQGNSAPDKSGLPSDRFSAERTGGSVSTLTIQRTQQEDSAVYLCASSLFLGGSGEQYFGPGTRLTVT.

CDR3: CASSQLYEQYF. For the CDR3, the DNA is TGTGCCAGCAGCCAGCTATACGAGCAGTACTTC. This chain uses TRBV3-1 (or the pseudogene TRBV3-2) with TRBJ2-7, with D unresolved. V lost 3 bases, J lost 4 bases, and 4 bases lay in between. CDR1 and CDR2 (germline): LGHDT, YNNKEL (reference sequence). The length of the CDR3 is 11 residues.

This chain uses TRBV10-3 with TRBJ1-1; tentative D call: TRBD1 (5 bases). CDR3 length: 14 residues. Looked up from germline, CDR1 is ENHRY and CDR2 is SYGVKD. The V gene lost 9 bases and the J gene lost 1 base, with 15 bases spanning the gap. In nucleotides, the CDR3 is TGTGCCATTTCTTTGGGCAGGGAGAACACTGAAGCTTTCTTT. This sequence encodes CAISLGRENTEAFF.

The gene calls are TRBV11-2 and TRBJ2-1, with D tentatively TRBD2 (6 bases). Deletions cut 2 bases from V and 8 bases from J, with 13 bases between. The germline CDR1 and CDR2 sequences are SGHAT and FQNNGV. This CDR3 has 14 residues. CDR3 sequence (DNA): TGTGCCAGCAGCTTAAGTACGGGGACTGATGAGCAGTTCTTC. It is translated as CASSLSTGTDEQFF.

The chain carries TRBV15 and TRBJ2-2; 10 nucleotides align to TRBD1. Germline CDR1 reads LNHNV; CDR2 reads YYDKDF (reference sequence). The CDR3 sequence is 17 residues long. The V and J ends lost 0 bases and 6 bases, in that order; junction bases with no gene match: 7. CDR3 in amino acids: CATSRDEGQGDAGELFF. The CDR3 DNA is TGTGCCACCAGCAGAGATGAAGGACAGGGGGACGCCGGGGAGCTGTTTTTT.

CDR3 protein: CASSEAGPGQGSPRGGYTF. The CDR3 bases are TGTGCCAGCAGTGAAGCGGGACCGGGACAGGGAAGCCCCCGGGGTGGCTACACCTTC. This chain uses TRBV6-1 with TRBJ1-2, with 9 bases identical to TRBD1. The germline V gene has CDR1 MNHNS and CDR2 SASEGT. V shed 0 bases and J 7 bases; nucleotides not matched to a gene: 18. This CDR3 is built from 19 residues.

The chain couples TRBV5-1 to TRBJ1-1; no clear D. The CDR3 consists of 15 residues. Germline CDR1 and CDR2: SGHRS and YFSETQ. V lost 6 bases and J lost 0, with 15 bases in between. CDR3 region: CASTAGRGVNTEAFF. The CDR3 region has the DNA TGCGCCAGCACGGCGGGCCGAGGCGTGAACACTGAAGCTTTCTTT.

This clone occurred once. The rearrangement links TRBV7-9 to TRBJ2-3; 7 bases are shared with TRBD1. The germline V gene encodes CDR1 SEHNR and CDR2 FQNEAQ (reference sequence). Trimming removed 4 bases from V and 2 bases from J; junction bases left unmatched: 6. The CDR3 extends over 15 amino acids. The DNA of the CDR3 is TGTGCCAGCAGCTCGGACAGGCTTACCACAGATACGCAGTATTTT. This codes for CASSSDRLTTDTQYF.

The chain combines TRBV6-1 with TRBJ2-2, with TRBD2 identical over 11 bases. There are 16 residues in the CDR3. Germline CDR1 MNHNS, CDR2 SASEGT. Unmatched junction bases numbered 2, after V lost 4 bases and J lost 1 base. This CDR3 reads CASSGGLAVNTGELFF. CDR3 nucleotide sequence: TGTGCCAGCAGTGGGGGACTAGCGGTGAACACCGGGGAGCTGTTTTTT.

The gene calls are TRBV5-5 and TRBJ2-7; 8 nucleotides line up with TRBD2. V lost 3 bases to trimming and J lost 4 bases; unmatched junction nucleotides: 12. In germline, CDR1 is SGHKS, CDR2 YYEKEE (reference sequence). This CDR3 spans 16 amino acids. The CDR3 sequence: CASSSPQGLDLYEQYF. The CDR3 bases are TGTGCCAGCAGCTCTCCTCAGGGACTAGACCTTTACGAGCAGTACTTC.

V is TRBV4-2 and J is TRBJ2-7, with 8 nucleotides matching TRBD1. CDR1 is LGHNA, CDR2 YNFKEQ, per germline. V was pared by 3 bases and J by 6 bases, with 7 bases of the junction left unmatched. The CDR3 spans 14 residues. CDR3 region: CASSQGQAPAEQYF. In DNA, the CDR3 is TGTGCCAGCAGCCAGGGACAGGCCCCTGCCGAGCAGTACTTC.

The rearrangement joins TRBV5-1 to TRBJ1-5, with D uncertain. CDR3 length: 14 residues. Germline CDR1 SGHRS, CDR2 YFSETQ. V was clipped by 0 bases and J by 3 bases, with 7 bases between them. For the CDR3, the DNA is TGCGCCAGCAGCTTGGATCCCTTCAATCAGCCCCAGCATTTT. This gives the protein CASSLDPFNQPQHF.

This clone was counted once. The chain joins TRBV5-5 to TRBJ2-7; 7 nucleotides align to TRBD1. The CDR3 length is 15 residues. CDR1 is SGHKS and CDR2 is YYEKEE in the germline V gene (reference sequence). V dropped 4 bases and J dropped 2; count of bases not matched to a gene: 9. This CDR3 is CASSTLTGLTYEQYF. CDR3 nucleotide sequence: TGTGCCAGCAGCACCCTGACAGGGTTAACCTACGAGCAGTACTTC.

This CDR3 is CASSPQIEENEQFF. The CDR3 region has the DNA TGTGCCAGCAGCCCGCAAATAGAGGAAAATGAGCAGTTCTTC. The rearrangement uses TRBV5-4 and TRBJ2-1; no clear D. This CDR3 contains 14 residues. CDR1 SGHNT and CDR2 YYREEE come from the germline V gene (reference sequence). Trimming took off 4 bases at V and 7 bases at J, with 15 bases between the two ends.

The chain joins TRBV7-2 to TRBJ2-2; no clear D gene. V was trimmed by 5 bases and J by 6 bases, leaving 13 bases between them. The CDR3 covers 14 residues. The V gene's germline CDR1 is SGHTA and CDR2 FQGNSA. The DNA for the CDR3 is TGTGCCAGCAGCCTTGCCCTCCTAGCCGGGGAGCTGTTTTTT. Protein sequence: CASSLALLAGELFF.

The chain is built from TRBV2 and TRBJ1-5; D is uncertain. CDR3 size: 14 residues. The germline V gene encodes CDR1 SNHLY and CDR2 FYNNEI. V was clipped by 7 bases and J by 2 bases, with 12 bases between them. CDR3 sequence reads: CASKQVDGNQPQHF. The CDR3 nucleotides are TGTGCCAGCAAGCAGGTAGACGGCAATCAGCCCCAGCATTTT.

CDR3 amino acids: CASSQDQSSSNQPQHF. The DNA of the CDR3 is TGCGCCAGCAGCCAAGATCAGTCCTCTAGCAATCAGCCCCAGCATTTT. The chain recombines TRBV4-1 with TRBJ1-5; D uncertain. The CDR3 covers 16 residues. The germline V gene encodes CDR1 MGHRA and CDR2 YSYEKL. The germline V and J ends were trimmed by 0 bases and 0 bases, with 9 bases remaining between them.

This chain joins TRBV27 and TRBJ2-7; the match to TRBD1 covers 8 bases. V trimming: 6 bases; J trimming: 1 base; junction bases outside the gene matches: 8. The CDR3 length is 15 residues. Germline values: CDR1 MNHEY, CDR2 SMNVEV (reference sequence). The CDR3: CASRPRTGSSYEQYF. CDR3 DNA: TGTGCCAGCAGACCAAGGACAGGGTCGTCCTACGAGCAGTACTTC.

The rearrangement links TRBV5-4 to TRBJ1-6; tentatively, D is TRBD1 (5 bases). Trimming removed 4 bases from V and 7 bases from J, with 12 bases in between. Germline CDR1 reads SGHNT; CDR2 reads YYREEE (reference sequence). This CDR3 is 14 amino acids long. The CDR3 sequence is CASSHRGGNSPLHF. CDR3 bases: TGTGCCAGCAGCCATAGGGGTGGAAATTCACCCCTCCACTTT. The variable domain in full, completed from reference TRBV5-4 and TRBJ1-6, reads ETGVTQSPTHLIKTRGQQVTLRCSSQSGHNTVSWYQQALGQGPQFIFQYYREEENGRGNFPPRFSGLQFPNYSSELNVNALELDDSALYLCASSHRGGNSPLHFGNGTRLTVT.

The chain combines TRBV29-1 with TRBJ2-3, with 7 bases identical to TRBD1. The CDR3 totals 14 residues. V was pared by 3 bases and J by 2 bases, with 5 bases of the junction left unmatched. CDR1 and CDR2 (germline): SQVTM, ANQGSEA. CDR3 DNA sequence: TGCAGCGTTGATAGGGGACAGAACACAGATACGCAGTATTTT. Protein product: CSVDRGQNTDTQYF.

The chain links TRBV6-1 to TRBJ2-3; 9 bases map to TRBD1. This CDR3 is 16 amino acids long. Germline V gene sequence: CDR1 MNHNS, CDR2 SASEGT. Losses at the gene ends were 4 bases for V and 4 bases for J; bases not matched to a gene: 9. CDR3 in amino acids: CASSAQGQGNADTQYF. The DNA for the CDR3 is TGTGCCAGCAGTGCACAGGGACAGGGTAACGCAGATACGCAGTATTTT.

V and J are TRBV9 and TRBJ2-1; TRBD1 agrees at 9 bases. After removal of 3 bases from V and 10 bases from J, the junction contained 8 bases not matched to a gene. Germline CDR1 SGDLS, CDR2 YYNGEE. The CDR3 totals 14 residues. DNA for the CDR3: TGTGCCAGCAGCGCCCGAACAGGGGGCGACGAGCAGTTCTTC. Translation: CASSARTGGDEQFF.

This clone has just one count. The rearrangement uses TRBV7-6 and TRBJ1-1; TRBD1 aligns across 8 bases. The CDR3 extends over 12 amino acids. The junction had 2 bases not matched to a gene; V was cut back by 4 bases and J by 7 bases. Germline CDR1 SGHVS, CDR2 FNYEAQ. The CDR3 sequence is CASSSTGDEAFF. As DNA, the CDR3 is TGTGCCAGCAGCTCGACAGGGGATGAAGCTTTCTTT.

The rearrangement joins TRBV30 to TRBJ2-7; D perhaps matches TRBD1 (5 bases). Germline loops: CDR1 GTSNPN, CDR2 SVGIG (reference sequence). The CDR3 extends over 12 amino acids. Trimming stripped 0 bases from V and 2 bases from J, with 5 bases between. CDR3 coding DNA: TGTGCCTGGAGTGTACAGGCCTACGAGCAGTACTTC. It is translated as CAWSVQAYEQYF.

This clone is a singleton in its sample. J is TRBJ1-2 and V is TRBV19; tentatively, D is TRBD1 (5 bases). Germline values: CDR1 LNHDA, CDR2 SQIVND (reference sequence). V was trimmed by 5 bases and J by 2 bases, leaving 12 bases between them. The length of the CDR3 is 14 residues. The CDR3 here is CASSRTSRNYGYTF. CDR3 DNA: TGTGCCAGTAGTCGGACATCGAGGAACTATGGCTACACCTTC.

The rearrangement joins TRBV20-1 to TRBJ1-2; D gene unclear. Trimming took off 0 bases at V and 6 bases at J, with 5 bases between the two ends. Germline V gives CDR1 DFQATT, CDR2 SNEGSKA (reference sequence). The CDR3 runs to 11 residues. The CDR3 DNA reads as TGCAGTGCTAGAGATGGAGATGGCTACACCTTC. Its translation is CSARDGDGYTF.

This chain links TRBV5-1 with TRBJ2-7; TRBD1 agrees at 10 bases. The junction had 3 bases not matched to a gene; V was cut back by 4 bases and J by 5 bases. The germline V gene encodes CDR1 SGHRS and CDR2 YFSETQ. The CDR3 loop spans 13 amino acids. The CDR3 nucleotides are TGCGCCAGCAGCCCGACAGGGGGCCACGAGCAGTACTTC. Amino acid sequence: CASSPTGGHEQYF.

This clone has only one observation. The chain joins TRBV3-1 (or the pseudogene TRBV3-2) to TRBJ2-3, with 14 bases lining up with TRBD2. The CDR3 has 15 residues. Trimming at V came to 4 bases and at J to 8 bases, leaving 5 bases not matched to a gene. Germline CDR1 and CDR2: LGHDT and YNNKEL (reference sequence). CDR3 nucleotide sequence: TGTGCCAGCAGCCCTGGACTAGCGGGGGGAATTACGCAGTATTTT. Its protein product is CASSPGLAGGITQYF.

CDR3 coding DNA: TGTGCCTGGAGCGACAGGGGGCGAACCACTAATGAAAAACTGTTTTTT. It specifies CAWSDRGRTTNEKLFF. This sequence joins TRBV30 and TRBJ1-4; TRBD1 matches 10 bases. J was trimmed by 2 bases and V by 3 bases; bases with no gene match: 6. This CDR3 is built from 16 residues. The germline gives CDR1 GTSNPN, CDR2 SVGIG (reference sequence).

J is TRBJ2-1 and V is TRBV5-1; D uncertain. The CDR3 consists of 11 residues. Looked up from germline, CDR1 is SGHRS and CDR2 is YFSETQ. Trimming stripped 0 bases from V and 15 bases from J, with 10 bases between. The CDR3 nucleotides read TGCGCCAGCAGCTTGGATCATGTCCCGTTCTTC. Protein sequence: CASSLDHVPFF.

DNA of the CDR3: TGTGCCAGCAGCTCCGGACAGGGCTTCCGCAACTATGGCTACACCTTC. Amino acids: CASSSGQGFRNYGYTF. The chain recombines TRBV11-2 with TRBJ1-2; 8 nucleotides match TRBD1. The CDR3 has 16 amino acids. Per germline, CDR1 SGHAT and CDR2 FQNNGV. Trimming took 4 bases from V and 2 from J; bases not matched to a gene: 9. Using reference TRBV11-2 and TRBJ1-2 for the parts outside the CDR3, the full variable domain is EAGVAQSPRYKIIEKRQSVAFWCNPISGHATLYWYQQILGQGPKLLIQFQNNGVVDDSQLPKDRFSAERLKGVDSTLKIQPAKLEDSAVYLCASSSGQGFRNYGYTFGSGTRLTVV.